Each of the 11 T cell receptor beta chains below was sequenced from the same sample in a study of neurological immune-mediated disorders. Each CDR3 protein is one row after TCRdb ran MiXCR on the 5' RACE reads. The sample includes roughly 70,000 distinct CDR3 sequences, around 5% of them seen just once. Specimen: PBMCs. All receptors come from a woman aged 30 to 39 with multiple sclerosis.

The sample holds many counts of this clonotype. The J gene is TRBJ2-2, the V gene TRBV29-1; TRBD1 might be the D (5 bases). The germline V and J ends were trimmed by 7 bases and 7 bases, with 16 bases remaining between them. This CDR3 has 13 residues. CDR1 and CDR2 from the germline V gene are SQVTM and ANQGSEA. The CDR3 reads CSAASRQGGELFF. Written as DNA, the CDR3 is TGCAGCGCCGCGTCGAGGCAGGGCGGGGAGCTGTTTTTT.

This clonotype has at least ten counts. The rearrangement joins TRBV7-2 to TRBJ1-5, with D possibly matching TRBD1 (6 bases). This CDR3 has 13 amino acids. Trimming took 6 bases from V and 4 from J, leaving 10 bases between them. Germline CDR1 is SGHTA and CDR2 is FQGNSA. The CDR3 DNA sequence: TGTGCCAGCAGTTGGGACATAAATCAGCCCCAGCATTTT. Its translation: CASSWDINQPQHF.

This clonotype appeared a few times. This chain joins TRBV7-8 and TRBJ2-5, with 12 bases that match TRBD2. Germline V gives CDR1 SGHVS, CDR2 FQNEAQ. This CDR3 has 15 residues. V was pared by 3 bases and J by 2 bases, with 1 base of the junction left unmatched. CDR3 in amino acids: CASSLGTSGQETQYF. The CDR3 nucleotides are TGTGCCAGCAGCTTGGGGACTAGCGGGCAAGAGACCCAGTACTTC.

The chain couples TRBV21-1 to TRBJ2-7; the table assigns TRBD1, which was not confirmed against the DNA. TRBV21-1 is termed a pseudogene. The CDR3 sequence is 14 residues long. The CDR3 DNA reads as TGTGCCAGCAGCAACGGTTGGGGGTCACGCGAGCAGTACTTC. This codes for CASSNGWGSREQYF.

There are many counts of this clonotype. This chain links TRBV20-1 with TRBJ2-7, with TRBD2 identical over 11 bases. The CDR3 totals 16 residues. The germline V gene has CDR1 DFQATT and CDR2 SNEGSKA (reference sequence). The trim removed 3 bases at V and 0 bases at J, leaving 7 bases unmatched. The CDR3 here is CSARPRLAGTSYEQYF. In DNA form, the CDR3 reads TGCAGTGCTAGGCCCCGACTAGCGGGGACCTCCTACGAGCAGTACTTC.

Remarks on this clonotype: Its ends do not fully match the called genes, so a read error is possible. For the CDR3, the DNA is TGTGCCACCAGCTTCAGGGGGCGGTATAGCAATCAGCCCCAGAATTTT. It specifies CATSFRGRYSNQPQNF. The chain recombines TRBV15 with TRBJ1-5; TRBD1 matches 8 bases. Germline V gene lookup returns CDR1 LNHNV and CDR2 YYDKDF (reference sequence). This CDR3 has 16 residues. Filled out from reference TRBV15 and TRBJ1-5, the complete variable domain reads DAMVIQNPRYQVTQFGKPVTLSCSQTLNHNVMYWYQQKSSQAPKLLFHYYDKDFNNEADTPDNFQSRRPNTSFCFLDIRSPGLGDTAMYLCATSFRGRYSNQPQNFGDGTRLSIL.

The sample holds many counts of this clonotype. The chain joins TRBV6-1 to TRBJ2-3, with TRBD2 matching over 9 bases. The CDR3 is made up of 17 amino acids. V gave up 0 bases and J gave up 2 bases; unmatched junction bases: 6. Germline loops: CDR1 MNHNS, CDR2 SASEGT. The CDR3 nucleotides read TGTGCCAGCAGTGAAGCTGGAGCGGGGGGCCCCACAGATACGCAGTATTTT. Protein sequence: CASSEAGAGGPTDTQYF.

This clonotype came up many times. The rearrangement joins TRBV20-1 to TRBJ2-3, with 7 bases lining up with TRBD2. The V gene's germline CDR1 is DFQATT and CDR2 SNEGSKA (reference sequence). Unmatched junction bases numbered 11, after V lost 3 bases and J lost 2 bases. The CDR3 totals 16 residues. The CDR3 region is CSASVVRSGTTDTQYF. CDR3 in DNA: TGCAGTGCTAGTGTAGTACGGAGCGGGACCACAGATACGCAGTATTTT.

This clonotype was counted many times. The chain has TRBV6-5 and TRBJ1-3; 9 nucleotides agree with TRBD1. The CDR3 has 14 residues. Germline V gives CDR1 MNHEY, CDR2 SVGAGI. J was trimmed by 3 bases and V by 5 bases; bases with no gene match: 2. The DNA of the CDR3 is TGTGCCAGCAGTGAGGGACAGGGTGGAAACACCATATATTTT. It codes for CASSEGQGGNTIYF.

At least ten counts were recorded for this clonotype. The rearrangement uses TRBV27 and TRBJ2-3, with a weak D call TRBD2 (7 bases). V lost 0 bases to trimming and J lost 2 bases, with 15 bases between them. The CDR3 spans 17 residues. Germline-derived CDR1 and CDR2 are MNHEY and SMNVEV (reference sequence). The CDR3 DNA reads TGTGCCAGCAGTTTATCGATAGAGGGGGGGATCACAGATACGCAGTATTTT. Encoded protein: CASSLSIEGGITDTQYF.

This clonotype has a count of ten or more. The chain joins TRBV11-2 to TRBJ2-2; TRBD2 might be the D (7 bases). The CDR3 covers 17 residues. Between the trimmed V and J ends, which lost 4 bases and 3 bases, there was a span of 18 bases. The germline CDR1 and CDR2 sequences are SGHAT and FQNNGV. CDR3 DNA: TGTGCCAGCAGCTATAGGGTGGGGGGGGCACACACCGGGGAGCTGTTTTTT. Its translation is CASSYRVGGAHTGELFF.